This note documents a single T cell receptor beta chain sequence. There is no known antigen for this receptor. Base qualities were left out, and no much larger clone turns up one base away. These data come from a study of blood T cell repertoires in COVID-19 (dated by TCRdb to the early 2020s). About the investigation overall: Collaborator samples came from the United States, Italy and Spain and covered acute and convalescent phases of COVID-19. The material from the prospective study consisted of cDNA or gDNA derived from T cells, B-cell-depleted T cells, or PBMCs. Deeply sampled blood TCRbeta repertoires from subjects exposed to, actively infected with, or recovered from COVID-19 were included in the dataset. The repertoires were released in a freely available public database meant as a resource for research on the immune response to SARS-CoV-2. Samples were obtained from the ongoing ImmuneRACE study (first 160 participants) and from 1,254 subjects provided by 6 global collaborators. Nearly every sample came with metadata listing a de-identified subject ID, COVID-19 status, age in years and sex. Where HLA class I and class II types were available, the types were taken from metadata supplied by the sample provider, not from assay-based typing.

The immunoSEQ Assay, a bias-controlled multiplex PCR, was used to amplify TCRbeta CDR3 regions from genomic DNA. The source study handled its data this way. Nucleated cell counts per sample were estimated from amplification of reference gene primers within the assay. Sequence reads were collapsed and filtered to measure the absolute abundance of every unique TCRbeta CDR3 rearrangement. For each sample, productive Simpson clonality was calculated as the square root of Simpson's diversity index over productive rearrangements. In its TCRdb copy, this immuneACCESS table keeps in-frame sequences only and misses some clones. Where compared with another copy, unresolved V genes explain less than half of these, and the others have no known cause. V and J calls and clone size come straight from that table; D and trimming were deduced from the DNA. This sample gives some 140,000 clones in total; about 76% of them show up just once. The ten biggest clones cover around 13% of the sample.

The collaborating institutions used their own protocols to collect whole blood in K2EDTA tubes. For TCRbeta analysis, collaborator samples were shipped as frozen whole blood, as isolated PBMCs, or as DNA extracted from either sample type. The germline V gene provides CDR1 SGHNT and CDR2 YENEEA. Ends trimmed: V by 4 bases, J by 4 bases; bases unmatched to a gene: 5. The CDR3, cysteine through phenylalanine, is 16 amino acids long. The kept DNA is CDR3 alone, 48 bases in frame from the first base. Overall study results and their limits: Clinical and demographic metadata were provided uncurated, with the amount varying by source and participant.

The TCR was taken from a man of 80 years or more with acute or convalescent COVID-19. Input material: peripheral blood. Rearrangement joined TRBV11-3 to TRBJ2-3; TRBD2 agrees with 13 junctional bases. The CDR3 here reads CASSSGLAGSSDTQYF. The base sequence is TGTGCCAGCAGCTCGGGACTAGCGGGGAGTTCAGATACGCAGTATTTT.